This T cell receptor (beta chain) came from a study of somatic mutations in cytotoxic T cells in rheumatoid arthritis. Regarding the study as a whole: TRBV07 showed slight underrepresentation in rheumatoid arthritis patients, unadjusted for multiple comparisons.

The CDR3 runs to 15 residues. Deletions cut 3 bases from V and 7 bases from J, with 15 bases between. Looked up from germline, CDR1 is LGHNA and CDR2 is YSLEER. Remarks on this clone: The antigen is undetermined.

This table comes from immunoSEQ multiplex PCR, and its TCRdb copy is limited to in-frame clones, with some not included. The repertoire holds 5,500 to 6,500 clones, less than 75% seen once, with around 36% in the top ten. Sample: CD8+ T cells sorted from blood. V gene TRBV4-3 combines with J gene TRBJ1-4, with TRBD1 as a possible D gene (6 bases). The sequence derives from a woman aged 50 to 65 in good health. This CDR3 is CASSQVERGGEKLFF. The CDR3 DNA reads TGCGCCAGCAGCCAGGTGGAAAGGGGGGGTGAAAAACTGTTTTTT.